The 6 T cell receptor beta chains in this list originate from one sample, sequenced in a study of shared clonotypes between healthy human individuals. Naive CD8 cells, CD45RO-negative and positively selected for CCR7, excluded terminally differentiated effector memory CD45RA+ cells. Data came from immunoSEQ multiplex PCR; TCRdb stores just in-frame clones and leaves some out. Among about 2.1 million clones, around 95% were seen once, and the ten largest hold approximately 1.6%. Sequenced: naive CD8+ T cells from PBMCs. The receptors stem from a man between 18 and 29 years old in good health. Some clones in this sample may be carry-over from other donors' samples.

This chain links TRBV28 with TRBJ2-1; D possibly corresponds to TRBD2 (6 bases). The CDR3 contains 15 residues. Germline V gene data show CDR1 as MDHEN and CDR2 as SYDVKM. V was trimmed by 6 bases and J by 0 bases, leaving 12 bases between them. CDR3 bases: TGTGCCAGCAGCCGAACCGGGGGCTCCTACAATGAGCAGTTCTTC. Protein: CASSRTGGSYNEQFF.

The chain is built from TRBV4-3 and TRBJ2-5; TRBD1 might be the D (6 bases). V lost 0 bases, J lost 1 base, and 6 bases lay in between. Germline V CDR1 and CDR2: LGHNA, YSLEER. The CDR3 runs 14 residues. CDR3 amino acids: CASSQEDSQETQYF. Written as DNA, the CDR3 is TGCGCCAGCAGCCAAGAGGACAGCCAAGAGACCCAGTACTTC.

J is TRBJ2-7 and V is TRBV6-6, with a tentative D call TRBD2 (5 bases). Between the trimmed V and J ends, which lost 6 bases and 2 bases, there was a span of 8 bases. The CDR3 is 12 amino acids. From germline, CDR1 is MNHNY and CDR2 SVGAGI (reference sequence). This CDR3 is CASRLDTYEQYF. The CDR3 DNA is TGTGCCAGCAGACTAGACACCTACGAGCAGTACTTC.

This clone was counted a few times. The chain joins TRBV30 to TRBJ1-1; D perhaps matches TRBD1 (5 bases). The germline V gene encodes CDR1 GTSNPN and CDR2 SVGIG (reference sequence). With 7 bases removed from V and 6 bases from J, the gap between germline ends came to 18 bases. The CDR3 loop spans 13 amino acids. CDR3 in amino acids: CASLDSGGAEAFF. The CDR3 DNA is TGTGCCTCCTTGGATAGTGGGGGAGCTGAAGCTTTCTTT.

The rearrangement uses TRBV28 and TRBJ2-5; D is ambiguous. Germline loops: CDR1 MDHEN, CDR2 SYDVKM. The V gene lost 8 bases and the J gene lost 2 bases, with 9 bases spanning the gap. The CDR3 runs 12 residues. This CDR3 reads CASRLSQETQYF. DNA for the CDR3: TGTGCCAGCCGCCTATCTCAAGAGACCCAGTACTTC.

This rearrangement joins TRBV5-1 to TRBJ2-4; 8 nucleotides line up with TRBD1. Losses at the gene ends were 4 bases for V and 3 bases for J; bases not matched to a gene: 18. This CDR3 is built from 19 residues. Germline lookup yields CDR1 SGHRS and CDR2 YFSETQ. This chain's CDR3 is CASSRPGQASPGNKNIQYF. The DNA of the CDR3 is TGCGCCAGCAGCCGTCCGGGACAGGCTTCCCCGGGGAACAAAAACATTCAGTACTTC.